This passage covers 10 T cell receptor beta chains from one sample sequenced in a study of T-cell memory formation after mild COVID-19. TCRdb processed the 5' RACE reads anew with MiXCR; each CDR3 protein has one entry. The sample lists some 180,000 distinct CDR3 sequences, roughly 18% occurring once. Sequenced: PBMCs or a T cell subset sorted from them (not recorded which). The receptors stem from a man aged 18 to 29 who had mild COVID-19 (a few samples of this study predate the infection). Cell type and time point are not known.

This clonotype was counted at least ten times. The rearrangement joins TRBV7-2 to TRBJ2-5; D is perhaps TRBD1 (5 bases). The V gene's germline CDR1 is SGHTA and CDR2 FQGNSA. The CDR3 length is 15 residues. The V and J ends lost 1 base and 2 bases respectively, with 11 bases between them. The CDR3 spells CASSLVVAGQETQYF. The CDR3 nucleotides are TGTGCCAGCAGCTTAGTGGTGGCAGGGCAAGAGACCCAGTACTTC.

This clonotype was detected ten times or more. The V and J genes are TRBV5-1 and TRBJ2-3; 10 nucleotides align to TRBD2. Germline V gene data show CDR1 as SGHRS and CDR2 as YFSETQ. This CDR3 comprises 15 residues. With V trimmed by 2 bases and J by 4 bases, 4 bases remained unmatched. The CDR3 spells CASSLGAGGPDTQYF. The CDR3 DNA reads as TGCGCCAGCAGCTTAGGAGCGGGGGGGCCAGATACGCAGTATTTT.

The CDR3 is CASSSGVTGVNTEAFF. The CDR3 coding sequence is TGTGCCAGCAGCTCTGGGGTGACAGGAGTGAACACTGAAGCTTTCTTT. The chain carries TRBV5-4 and TRBJ1-1; D perhaps matches TRBD1 (6 bases). The V gene's germline CDR1 is SGHNT and CDR2 YYREEE (reference sequence). Between the trimmed V and J ends, which lost 3 bases and 0 bases, there was a span of 15 bases. The CDR3 contains 16 residues.

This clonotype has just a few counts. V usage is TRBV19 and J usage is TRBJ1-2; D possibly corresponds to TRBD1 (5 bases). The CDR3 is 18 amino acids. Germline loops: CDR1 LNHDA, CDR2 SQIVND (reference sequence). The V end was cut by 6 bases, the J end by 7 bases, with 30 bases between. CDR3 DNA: TGTGCCAGTAGCGTGACCCGGCGCGGTCGGGGGGATCTTTTTGGCTACACCTTC. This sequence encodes CASSVTRRGRGDLFGYTF.

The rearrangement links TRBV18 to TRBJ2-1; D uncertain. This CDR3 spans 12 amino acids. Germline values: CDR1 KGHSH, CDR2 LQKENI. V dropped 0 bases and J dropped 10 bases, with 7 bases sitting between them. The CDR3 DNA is TGTGCCAGCTCACCACCGGGGAACGAGCAGTTCTTC. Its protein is CASSPPGNEQFF.

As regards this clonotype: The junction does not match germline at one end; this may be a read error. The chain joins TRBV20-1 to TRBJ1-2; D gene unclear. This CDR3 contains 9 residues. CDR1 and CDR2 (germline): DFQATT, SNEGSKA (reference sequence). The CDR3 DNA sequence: TGCAGTGCTAGATGGGGTACAGACTTC. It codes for CSARWGTDF.

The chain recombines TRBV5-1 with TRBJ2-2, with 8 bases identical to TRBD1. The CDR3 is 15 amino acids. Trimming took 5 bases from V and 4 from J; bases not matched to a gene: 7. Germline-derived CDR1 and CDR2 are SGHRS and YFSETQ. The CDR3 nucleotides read TGCGCCAGCAGTTTAGACAGGGGCCCCACCGGGGAGCTGTTTTTT. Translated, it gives CASSLDRGPTGELFF.

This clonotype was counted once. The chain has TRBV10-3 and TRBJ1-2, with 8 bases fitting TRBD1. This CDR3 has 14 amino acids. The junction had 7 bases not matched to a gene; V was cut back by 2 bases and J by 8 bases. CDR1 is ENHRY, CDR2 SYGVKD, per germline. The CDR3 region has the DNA TGTGCCATCAGTGAGCCTGGACAGGGTCTCGGCTACACCTTC. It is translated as CAISEPGQGLGYTF.

The CDR3 loop reads CASSLNYRGHEQYF. The CDR3 nucleotides read TGTGCCAGCAGCTTGAACTATCGCGGCCACGAGCAGTACTTC. V is TRBV7-2 and J is TRBJ2-7; D gene ambiguous. The CDR3 loop spans 14 amino acids. The germline V and J ends were trimmed by 3 bases and 5 bases, with 14 bases remaining between them. CDR1 and CDR2 (germline): SGHTA, FQGNSA.

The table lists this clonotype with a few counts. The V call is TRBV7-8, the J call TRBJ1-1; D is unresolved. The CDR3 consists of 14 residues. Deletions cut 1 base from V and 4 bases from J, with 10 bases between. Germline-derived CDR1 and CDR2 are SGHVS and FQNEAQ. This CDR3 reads CASSLVPGITEAFF. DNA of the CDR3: TGTGCCAGCAGCTTAGTACCGGGGATCACTGAAGCTTTCTTT.